Listed below are T cell receptor beta chains from one sample, sequenced in a study of shared clonotypes between healthy human individuals. The method was immunoSEQ multiplex PCR; TCRdb's version includes in-frame clones alone and lacks a portion of them. The data hold hundreds of thousands of clones, with 80% to 95% observed a single time. The specimen sequenced was naive CD8+ T cells sorted from blood. These receptors were obtained from a young man in good health. Both conserved end residues are part of each CDR3. The D gene is left open where the match is weak. Clone sizes are given selectively: once, few, many, or a class where the clone is expanded.

TRBV29-1,.,TRBJ2-5,once,TGCAGCGTTCTCAGACAAGAGACCCAGTACTTC,CSVLRQETQYF
TRBV27,TRBD2,TRBJ2-7,.,TGTGCCAGCAGTTTCGGACTAGCCGCTTCCTACGAGCAGTACTTC,CASSFGLAASYEQYF
TRBV13,TRBD2,TRBJ2-1,.,TGTGCCAGCAGCCCCCGACTAGCGGGGAGGAATGAGCAGTTCTTC,CASSPRLAGRNEQFF
TRBV2,TRBD2,TRBJ2-1,once,TGTGCCAGCAGTCACCCCCTGCCGGGACTAGCGGACAATGAGCAGTTCTTC,CASSHPLPGLADNEQFF
TRBV9,TRBD1,TRBJ2-2,.,TGTGCCAGCAGCGTCCTGGACAGGGAAGACATGTTAACCGGGGAGCTGTTTTTT,CASSVLDREDMLTGELFF
TRBV5-1,.,TRBJ2-5,.,TGCGCCAGCAGCTTGGCCGTGGGTACTCAAGAGACCCAGTACTTC,CASSLAVGTQETQYF
TRBV6-5,.,TRBJ1-5,.,TGTGCCAGCAGGTCAGAGCGAAATCAGCCCCAGCATTTT,CASRSERNQPQHF
TRBV12-5,.,TRBJ2-3,.,TGTGCTAGTGGTTTAATTGATTCCGGTTCAGATACGCAGTATTTT,CASGLIDSGSDTQYF
TRBV10-3,.,TRBJ1-1,.,TGTGCCATCACCGATGGGGGAAACACTGAAGCTTTCTTT,CAITDGGNTEAFF
TRBV27,.,TRBJ2-7,.,TGTGCCAGCAGTTTAGGGTCGAGGACCTACGAGCAGTACTTC,CASSLGSRTYEQYF
TRBV5-1,.,TRBJ1-1,.,TGCGCCAGCAGCATTAGGACGCGGTCGAGTGAAGCTTTCTTT,CASSIRTRSSEAFF
TRBV27,.,TRBJ2-7,.,TGTGCCAGCAGTTACGGGGCTAGTTACTACGAGCAGTACTTC,CASSYGASYYEQYF
TRBV7-2,.,TRBJ2-7,.,TGTGCCAGCAGCTCCGTGTTTGGTTACGAGCAGTACTTC,CASSSVFGYEQYF
TRBV5-1,TRBD1,TRBJ1-1,once,TGCGCCAGCAGCTCCGACAGGGCTGAAGCTTTCTTT,CASSSDRAEAFF
TRBV27,.,TRBJ2-2,.,TGTGCCAGCAAAGCAGGGGTGAACACCGGGGAGCTGTTTTTT,CASKAGVNTGELFF
TRBV10-3,.,TRBJ2-1,.,TGTGCCCCCACCTCCTACAATGAGCAGTTCTTC,CAPTSYNEQFF
TRBV10-1,.,TRBJ2-5,few,TGCGCCAGCAGTGAGGACCGACCGGGAGAGACCCAGTACTTC,CASSEDRPGETQYF
TRBV5-6,TRBD1,TRBJ2-7,.,TGTGCCAGCAGCTATGGACAGGGGGCGGCCGAGCAGTACTTC,CASSYGQGAAEQYF
TRBV2,.,TRBJ2-5,.,TGTGCCAGCAGGGGTAGGCGGGAGACCCAGTACTTC,CASRGRRETQYF
TRBV18,TRBD2,TRBJ2-5,once,TGTGCCAGCTCTCTAACTAGCGGGAGGAAAGAGACCCAGTACTTC,CASSLTSGRKETQYF
TRBV7-9,TRBD1,TRBJ1-1,.,TGTGCCAGCAGCATTCTAGACAGGGTGAACACTGAAGCTTTCTTT,CASSILDRVNTEAFF
TRBV5-1,.,TRBJ2-7,once,TGCGCCAGCAGCTTGGAGGTAGGGGTCAACTACGAGCAGTACTTC,CASSLEVGVNYEQYF
TRBV5-5,.,TRBJ1-5,once,TGTGCCAGCAGCTTCACCGATGGGGGGAATTTTCAGCCCCAGCATTTT,CASSFTDGGNFQPQHF
TRBV19,TRBD2,TRBJ2-3,.,TGTGCCAGTAGTAACCGACTAGCGGGATCCACAGATACGCAGTATTTT,CASSNRLAGSTDTQYF
TRBV7-2,TRBD1,TRBJ2-7,.,TGTGCCAGCGGTGACACAGGGGTGTCCTACGAGCAGTACTTC,CASGDTGVSYEQYF
TRBV14,TRBD1,TRBJ1-1,.,TGTGCCAGCAGCCACCTCCCGAGGGGGCGGACTGAAGCTTTCTTT,CASSHLPRGRTEAFF
TRBV7-8,.,TRBJ2-2,.,TGTGCCAGCAGCTTCCTTGGGGAGCTGTTTTTT,CASSFLGELFF
TRBV7-9,.,TRBJ1-1,.,TGTGCCAGCAGCTTAGGGATAGGGGGATTGAGAGCTGAAGCTTTCTTT,CASSLGIGGLRAEAFF
TRBV27,TRBD1,TRBJ1-2,few,TGTGCCAGCAGTTTATCGGCAGGGGGCGATGGCTACACCTTC,CASSLSAGGDGYTF
TRBV7-9,.,TRBJ2-1,once,TGTGCCAGCAGCTCTAGGGGGGGCCTAAATGAGCAGTTCTTC,CASSSRGGLNEQFF
TRBV6-1,.,TRBJ2-1,.,TGTGCCAGCAGTGATCGGGGAACCGGTGACAATGAGCAGTTCTTC,CASSDRGTGDNEQFF
TRBV5-1,TRBD1,TRBJ1-1,.,TGCGCCAGCAGCTTTGGACAGGGGGACACTGAAGCTTTCTTT,CASSFGQGDTEAFF
TRBV5-6,TRBD1,TRBJ1-2,.,TGTGCCAGCAACCCGGCGAAGGGACAGCTAATGAACCCTAACTATGGCTACACCTTC,CASNPAKGQLMNPNYGYTF
TRBV18,TRBD1,TRBJ2-7,.,TGTGCCAGCTCACCACCGGAGACAGGGGGCTACGAGCAGTACTTC,CASSPPETGGYEQYF
TRBV25-1,.,TRBJ1-1,.,TGTGCCAGCAGAGACACTGAAGCTTTCTTT,CASRDTEAFF
TRBV9,.,TRBJ2-6,.,TGTGCCAGCAGCGTAGACGGGGCCAACGTCCTGACTTTC,CASSVDGANVLTF
TRBV6-5,.,TRBJ1-3,.,TGTGCCAGCAGTTTAACAGGGACCTCTGGAAACACCATATATTTT,CASSLTGTSGNTIYF
TRBV25-1,TRBD1,TRBJ2-7,.,TGTGCCAGCAGTGAGGACAGGGGGAGGGACGAGCAGTACTTC,CASSEDRGRDEQYF
TRBV28,TRBD1,TRBJ2-2,.,TGTGCCAGCAGTTCGTATCGACAGGGGAACACCGGGGAGCTGTTTTTT,CASSSYRQGNTGELFF
TRBV19,TRBD1,TRBJ2-1,.,TGTGCCAGTAGTACCGGACAGGGGAGCTCCTACAATGAGCAGTTCTTC,CASSTGQGSSYNEQFF
TRBV7-9,.,TRBJ2-7,.,TGTGCCAGCAGCGGCGGAGAGTTTAACTGGAACGAGCAGTACTTC,CASSGGEFNWNEQYF
TRBV4-2,.,TRBJ2-1,.,TGTGCCAGCAGCCTAGACGGACAAAATGAGCAGTTCTTC,CASSLDGQNEQFF
TRBV30,TRBD2,TRBJ2-5,.,TGTGCCTGTAATACCGGGACTAGCGCGCTGGGGACCCAGTACTTC,CACNTGTSALGTQYF
TRBV29-1,TRBD2,TRBJ2-1,.,TGCAGCGTTGTCCCACGGGGGGGGGACACATATGAGCAGTTCTTC,CSVVPRGGDTYEQFF
TRBV2,.,TRBJ2-5,once,TGTGCCAGCAAGACTTCGGGGGCGCCAGTGCAAGAGACCCAGTACTTC,CASKTSGAPVQETQYF
TRBV29-1,.,TRBJ2-2,.,TGCAGTACCCGGCCAGGACCAACCGGGGAGCTGTTTTTT,CSTRPGPTGELFF
TRBV7-9,TRBD1,TRBJ2-1,.,TGTGCCAGCAGGGGTAACGGACAGGGAGTCGATGAGCAGTTCTTC,CASRGNGQGVDEQFF
TRBV7-2,.,TRBJ2-2,.,TGTGCCAGTATGACAGGTAAGGGGACCGGGGAGCTGTTTTTT,CASMTGKGTGELFF
TRBV29-1,TRBD1,TRBJ1-2,.,TGCAGCGCTGCCGGGACAGTCCTATCCTATGGCTACACCTTC,CSAAGTVLSYGYTF
TRBV5-1,.,TRBJ2-3,.,TGCGCCAGCAGCTTGGAGGGAGATACGCAGTATTTT,CASSLEGDTQYF